The present TCR beta chain was sequenced within a study of monozygotic twins with inflammatory bowel disease. Study-wide findings and caveats: No one strong IBD-associated signal or clonotype was supported. The authors could not tell different T cell subtypes apart. No difference in repertoire similarity was seen between concordant and discordant twins, possibly because power was limited.

Worth noting for this clonotype: Antigen: not known.

One entry per CDR3 protein, without DNA, is what TCRdb gives after re-calling the 5' RACE reads. The sample table sets out approximately 300,000 distinct CDR3 sequences. The sequence came from a human donor with ulcerative colitis or Crohn's disease, or a healthy co-twin of an affected twin (not recorded which). Specimen: blood.

This chain's CDR3 is CASSLSRLDTGVLFF. The chain recombines TRBV7-9 with TRBJ2-2. Germline values: CDR1 SEHNR, CDR2 FQNEAQ (reference sequence). The CDR3 is 15 residues long.